These 20 T cell receptor beta chains were all obtained from the same sample, sequenced in a study of T cell responses to AZD1222 COVID-19 vaccine. Some clones are missing from TCRdb's copy, which holds only in-frame ones; the method was immunoSEQ multiplex PCR. The repertoire has more than 150,000 clones, around 90% of them found once; the top ten carry 1.3%. Sample: peripheral blood, taken 28 days after the second AZD1222 dose. Receptor source: an adult who received the AZD1222 COVID-19 vaccine.

V gene TRBV5-1 combines with J gene TRBJ1-3; TRBD1 might be the D (5 bases). Between the trimmed V and J ends, which lost 4 bases and 0 bases, there was a span of 14 bases. The length of the CDR3 is 16 residues. From germline, CDR1 is SGHRS and CDR2 YFSETQ. CDR3 protein: CASSRFDSRSGNTIYF. CDR3 coding DNA: TGCGCCAGCAGCCGTTTCGACAGCCGCTCTGGAAACACCATATATTTT.

The rearrangement uses TRBV27 and TRBJ2-5, with 14 nucleotides matching TRBD2. This CDR3 comprises 13 residues. CDR1 is MNHEY, CDR2 SMNVEV, per germline (reference sequence). V shed 10 bases and J 4 bases; nucleotides not matched to a gene: 2. The CDR3 region has the DNA TGTGCCACCGGACTAGCGGGGGGAGAGACCCAGTACTTC. This codes for CATGLAGGETQYF.

This clone has only one observation. The V and J genes are TRBV4-3 and TRBJ1-5; no definite D call. Germline V gene lookup returns CDR1 LGHNA and CDR2 YSLEER. Trimming removed 3 bases from V and 1 base from J, with 10 bases in between. The CDR3 loop spans 15 amino acids. CDR3 sequence: CASSQTVPSNQPQHF. The CDR3 DNA reads TGCGCCAGCAGCCAGACGGTCCCCAGCAATCAGCCCCAGCATTTT.

This chain connects TRBV19 to TRBJ2-1, with a tentative D call TRBD1 (6 bases). Germline V gene sequence: CDR1 LNHDA, CDR2 SQIVND (reference sequence). This CDR3 contains 16 residues. Trimming took 5 bases from V and 10 from J, leaving 24 bases between them. The CDR3 DNA follows: TGTGCCAGTAGTCTTGTCACAGGGATCAACTTGGGCGAGCAGTTCTTC. It is translated as CASSLVTGINLGEQFF.

This chain joins TRBV6-5 and TRBJ2-5; D may be TRBD1 (6 bases). This CDR3 has 14 residues. Germline V lookup: CDR1 MNHEY, CDR2 SVGAGI. V was clipped by 2 bases and J by 5 bases, with 12 bases between them. The DNA for the CDR3 is TGTGCCAGCAGTTACACCGGACAGAAGGAGACCCAGTACTTC. It is translated as CASSYTGQKETQYF.

The chain joins TRBV6-2 or TRBV6-3 to TRBJ2-7, with D unresolved. Germline CDR1 reads MNHEY; CDR2 reads SVGEGT. Trimming left V 4 bases short and J 3 bases short, with 7 bases between. The CDR3 is made up of 12 amino acids. For the CDR3, the DNA is TGTGCCAGCAGTTCCCATAACTACGAGCAGTACTTC. This gives the protein CASSSHNYEQYF.

J is TRBJ2-2 and V is TRBV30; tentatively, D is TRBD1 (5 bases). The CDR3 loop spans 14 amino acids. Germline lookup yields CDR1 GTSNPN and CDR2 SVGIG (reference sequence). The ends were cut back, 3 bases at V and 4 bases at J, with 12 bases in the middle. CDR3 amino acids: CAWRQRQTTGELFF. CDR3 coding DNA: TGTGCCTGGAGGCAACGACAGACCACCGGGGAGCTGTTTTTT.

The CDR3 nucleotides are TGTGCCAGCAGTTTCCCCATGGACAGGGTGAACACTGAAGCTTTCTTT. Translated, it gives CASSFPMDRVNTEAFF. The chain employs TRBV28 and TRBJ1-1; 8 nucleotides line up with TRBD1. Per germline, CDR1 MDHEN and CDR2 SYDVKM. CDR3 size: 16 residues. The V and J ends lost 3 bases and 0 bases, in that order; junction bases with no gene match: 6.

The chain employs TRBV24-1 and TRBJ2-5; possibly TRBD2 for D (6 bases). CDR1 is KGHDR, CDR2 SFDVKD, per germline. V was cut by 1 base and J by 3 bases, with 17 bases left in between. The CDR3 contains 17 residues. CDR3 sequence (DNA): TGTGCCACCAGTGATTTTGATGACCCCGGAGGGAAAGAGACCCAGTACTTC. Protein: CATSDFDDPGGKETQYF.

The V and J genes are TRBV5-4 and TRBJ1-2; weak D call: TRBD1 (6 bases). Between the trimmed V and J ends, which lost 3 bases and 4 bases, there was a span of 13 bases. The CDR3 runs to 14 residues. Germline V lookup: CDR1 SGHNT, CDR2 YYREEE (reference sequence). The CDR3 is CASSSDSSLYGYTF. The CDR3, as DNA: TGTGCCAGCAGCTCGGACAGCAGCCTCTATGGCTACACCTTC.

CDR3 in DNA: TGTGCCAGCAGCTTAGGGGGGGGGTACGAGCAGTACTTC. Encoded protein: CASSLGGGYEQYF. This chain joins TRBV7-6 and TRBJ2-7, with 7 bases identical to TRBD2. CDR3 length equals 13 residues. With V trimmed by 1 base and J by 4 bases, 1 base remained unmatched. Germline V CDR1 and CDR2: SGHVS, FNYEAQ.

This chain connects TRBV6-6 to TRBJ2-7; no reliable D call. The CDR3 has 13 residues. Trimming cost V 6 bases and J 1 base, with 10 bases left between them. Germline values: CDR1 MNHNY, CDR2 SVGAGI (reference sequence). The CDR3: CASSPKDSYEQYF. The DNA of the CDR3 is TGTGCCAGCAGCCCAAAGGATTCCTACGAGCAGTACTTC.

This sequence joins TRBV2 and TRBJ1-5; the D is unclear. Trimming took off 2 bases at V and 9 bases at J, with 11 bases between the two ends. The CDR3 length is 13 residues. Germline-derived CDR1 and CDR2 are SNHLY and FYNNEI. CDR3 in DNA: TGTGCCAGCAGTGAAAAGTTCGGTCTGCCCCAGCATTTT. Translating it yields CASSEKFGLPQHF.

This clone was picked up a small number of times. The chain is built from TRBV6-1 and TRBJ2-1, with 8 bases fitting TRBD2. Germline V gene lookup returns CDR1 MNHNS and CDR2 SASEGT. V lost 1 base to trimming and J lost 4 bases; unmatched junction nucleotides: 6. The CDR3 is made up of 16 amino acids. The CDR3 loop reads CASSEGAGGLYNEQFF. Written as DNA, the CDR3 is TGTGCCAGCAGTGAAGGTGCGGGGGGCTTATACAATGAGCAGTTCTTC.

J is TRBJ1-1 and V is TRBV10-3; D possibly corresponds to TRBD1 (5 bases). V was trimmed by 2 bases and J by 1 base, leaving 8 bases between them. The CDR3 is 14 residues long. Germline CDR1 ENHRY, CDR2 SYGVKD. The CDR3 bases are TGTGCCATCAGTGAGGGGGGAACGAACACTGAAGCTTTCTTT. Its translation is CAISEGGTNTEAFF.

The rearrangement joins TRBV13 to TRBJ2-7, with D perhaps TRBD1 or TRBD2 (5 bases each). The V and J ends lost 4 bases and 2 bases respectively, with 12 bases between them. The CDR3 has 14 amino acids. Germline V gene lookup returns CDR1 PRHDT and CDR2 FYEKMQ (reference sequence). CDR3 in amino acids: CASSSGTDPYEQYF. In DNA form, the CDR3 reads TGTGCCAGCAGCTCCGGGACGGACCCCTACGAGCAGTACTTC.

A single count supports this clone. V and J are TRBV10-1 and TRBJ2-3, with 8 positions matching TRBD1. The V and J ends lost 5 bases and 4 bases, in that order; junction bases with no gene match: 2. The V gene's germline CDR1 is WNHNN and CDR2 SYGVQD (reference sequence). The CDR3 has 13 amino acids. DNA for the CDR3: TGCGCCAGCAGTCAGGGGGCTCCAGATACGCAGTATTTT. This sequence encodes CASSQGAPDTQYF.

The rearrangement joins TRBV3-1 (or the pseudogene TRBV3-2) to TRBJ1-2; 7 bases are shared with TRBD1. Unmatched junction bases numbered 2, after V lost 4 bases and J lost 6 bases. The CDR3 has 12 amino acids. Germline CDR1 LGHDT, CDR2 YNNKEL (reference sequence). CDR3 amino acids: CASSRGTDGYTF. The CDR3 DNA reads as TGTGCCAGCAGCCGAGGGACAGATGGCTACACCTTC.

The J gene is TRBJ2-7, the V gene TRBV27, with D tentatively TRBD2 (5 bases). Germline V gene data show CDR1 as MNHEY and CDR2 as SMNVEV (reference sequence). Trimming cost V 3 bases and J 1 base, with 10 bases left between them. The CDR3 has 14 residues. Here the CDR3 DNA reads TGTGCCAGCAGTTTTCGGCCGGGGTCCTACGAGCAGTACTTC. Translated, it gives CASSFRPGSYEQYF.

The chain couples TRBV28 to TRBJ1-5, with 8 positions matching TRBD1. In germline, CDR1 is MDHEN, CDR2 SYDVKM. J was trimmed by 2 bases and V by 4 bases; bases with no gene match: 4. CDR3 length: 15 amino acids. The DNA for the CDR3 is TGTGCCAGCAGTTCCCAGGGGGCCGGCAATCAGCCCCAGCATTTT. It codes for CASSSQGAGNQPQHF. Variable domain in full (rest from reference TRBV28 and TRBJ1-5): DVKVTQSSRYLVKRTGEKVFLECVQDMDHENMFWYRQDPGLGLRLIYFSYDVKMKEKGDIPEGYSVSREKKERFSLILESASTNQTSMYLCASSSQGAGNQPQHFGDGTRLSIL.